This is a list of T cell receptor beta chains from one sample in a study of T cell repertoires in cytomegalovirus infection. TCRdb reprocessed the reads via MiXCR and lists one record per CDR3 protein. The sample includes about 600,000 distinct CDR3 sequences, approximately 24% of them seen just once. Sequenced input: CD8+ T cells from PBMCs. These receptors were taken from a human donor in good health (CMV status not recorded). Some clones in this sample may be carry-over from other donors' samples. Each CDR3 is given with its conserved first and last residue.

V	J	CDR3
TRBV7-9	TRBJ2-7	CASSFPGANYEQYF
TRBV29-1	TRBJ2-1	CSSRGTSLWGNEQFF
TRBV7-6	TRBJ1-2	CASSSPGQDGYTF
TRBV6-2/TRBV6-3	TRBJ2-6	CASSYDPGLPSGANVLTF
TRBV12-3/TRBV12-4	TRBJ2-1	CASSFQGMNDEQFF
TRBV3-1	TRBJ2-5	CASSPPLRETQYF
TRBV7-9	TRBJ1-3	CASSPGGFGNTIYF
TRBV11-3	TRBJ2-1	CASSQTTGTGAYNEQFF
TRBV6-8	TRBJ1-2	CASSPAGSTNYGYTF
TRBV20-1	TRBJ2-4	CSATGTGILLVKNIQYF
TRBV29-1	TRBJ2-1	CSVEGLVGTNEQFF
TRBV7-2	TRBJ2-3	CASSFGTSGGGADTQYF
TRBV12-3/TRBV12-4	TRBJ2-5	CASSPLAGTQETQYF
TRBV9	TRBJ2-3	CASSDGTSAFTDTQYF
TRBV28	TRBJ2-1	CASSLAPGQGFYEQFF
TRBV24-1	TRBJ1-2	CATSDSPSGGYTF
TRBV4-1	TRBJ2-1	CASSVSRGVVNEQFF
TRBV7-9	TRBJ2-1	CASSRANEQFF
TRBV24-1	TRBJ2-1	CATSETGGGEQFF
TRBV2	TRBJ2-2	CASSGGAPRTGELFF
TRBV4-2	TRBJ1-1	CASSHTGTANTEAFF
TRBV20-1	TRBJ1-6	CSARALDRGYNSPLHF
TRBV6-6	TRBJ1-1	CASSYSIWENTEAFF
TRBV6-5	TRBJ2-7	CASSTTASYEQYF
TRBV18	TRBJ2-7	CASSPRKLSYEQYF
TRBV20-1	TRBJ1-5	CSARARGSQPQHF
TRBV10-3	TRBJ1-2	CAIRKGDGDHGYTF
TRBV6-2/TRBV6-3	TRBJ1-1	CASSLGPPENTEAFF
TRBV7-4	TRBJ1-1	CASSLAGGPKFF
TRBV28	TRBJ1-5	CASSLDPEGSNQPQHF
TRBV7-8	TRBJ1-6	CASSLGSRAGLNSPLHF
TRBV10-3	TRBJ2-1	CAIREDLSPRNEQFF
TRBV7-9	TRBJ2-1	CASTGSSNYNEQFF
TRBV6-1	TRBJ1-1	CASSSDRGRTEAFF
TRBV7-6	TRBJ2-7	CASSLGGVNEQYF
TRBV12-3/TRBV12-4	TRBJ2-4	CASSFSGNAKNIQYF
TRBV28	TRBJ2-5	CASTDPGAAETQYF